This T cell receptor beta chain emerged from a study of blood T cell repertoires in COVID-19. Overall study: Some COVID-19 samples were acute and others convalescent; all came from the United States, Italy and Spain.

CDR1 is SQVTM and CDR2 is ANQGSEA in the germline V gene. The V end lost 4 bases, the J end lost 7 bases, and 11 bases lay between the germline ends. The CDR3 totals 12 residues. In the source study's methods: The authors estimated nucleated cell counts from reference gene primer amplification. Profiling relied on immunoSEQ multiplex PCR, and the TCRdb table lists in-frame clones only, not all of them. V, J and clone size are taken as reported in that table, and D and trimming were inferred from the DNA itself. The repertoire holds around 41,000 clones, with about four fifths as singletons. Sample: peripheral blood. This receptor was taken from a woman of 80 years or more with active or convalescent COVID-19. The gene calls are TRBV29-1 and TRBJ1-5; TRBD1 might be the D (5 bases). The CDR3 region is CSVAGWGQPQHF. Here the CDR3 DNA reads TGCAGCGTTGCGGGCTGGGGCCAGCCCCAGCATTTT.